Presented here are 11 T cell receptor beta chains from one specimen sequenced in a study of human T cells and chemical hapten exposure. Time point here: patch test 1, 2 weeks after DPC sensitization. Treatment here: therapeutic diphenylcyclopropenone sensitization with weekly scalp DPC. TCRdb passed the RACE reads through MiXCR, listing each CDR3 protein once. Of 65,000 to 80,000 distinct CDR3 sequences listed, about a tenth are singletons. The sample consisted of whole blood, taken in connection with sensitization to the hapten diphenylcyclopropenone (DPC). Receptors originate from a woman aged 50 to 60 with alopecia areata. Some clones in this sample may be carry-over from other donors' samples.

The CDR3 here is CSARPTSGLSYEQYF. The CDR3 DNA reads as TGCAGTGCTAGGCCGACTAGCGGGCTCTCCTACGAGCAGTACTTC. V is TRBV20-1 and J is TRBJ2-7, with 10 bases that match TRBD2. Germline V gives CDR1 DFQATT, CDR2 SNEGSKA (reference sequence). The CDR3 spans 15 residues. Losses at the gene ends were 3 bases for V and 0 bases for J; bases not matched to a gene: 5.

This clonotype was seen only a few times. The genes are TRBV5-4 and TRBJ1-2; D is ambiguous. The V end lost 0 bases, the J end lost 0 bases, and 6 bases lay between the germline ends. CDR1 and CDR2 from the germline V gene are SGHNT and YYREEE (reference sequence). The CDR3 is 14 residues long. The DNA of the CDR3 is TGTGCCAGCAGCTTGGACGGGACTAACTATGGCTACACCTTC. Translating gives CASSLDGTNYGYTF. Looking up the rest from reference TRBV5-4 and TRBJ1-2 gives the full variable domain: ETGVTQSPTHLIKTRGQQVTLRCSSQSGHNTVSWYQQALGQGPQFIFQYYREEENGRGNFPPRFSGLQFPNYSSELNVNALELDDSALYLCASSLDGTNYGYTFGSGTRLTVV.

This clonotype was found a few times. The CDR3 loop is CASSAGVRSGANVLTF. The CDR3 DNA reads TGTGCCAGCAGCGCCGGAGTTCGCTCTGGGGCCAACGTCCTGACTTTC. The chain has TRBV5-6 and TRBJ2-6; D is undetermined. Germline V gene data show CDR1 as SGHDT and CDR2 as YYEEEE. Trimming left V 4 bases short and J 0 bases short, with 11 bases between. The CDR3 runs to 16 residues.

This clonotype has more than one count but fewer than ten. The CDR3 DNA follows: TGTGCCAGCAGCTTAGCTTCCGTAACAGATACGCAGTATTTT. It specifies CASSLASVTDTQYF. The J gene is TRBJ2-3, the V gene TRBV11-2; D remains unclear. Germline values: CDR1 SGHAT, CDR2 FQNNGV. The V and J ends lost 1 base and 3 bases respectively, with 8 bases between them. The length of the CDR3 is 14 residues. The complete variable domain, with remaining parts taken from reference TRBV11-2 and TRBJ2-3, reads EAGVAQSPRYKIIEKRQSVAFWCNPISGHATLYWYQQILGQGPKLLIQFQNNGVVDDSQLPKDRFSAERLKGVDSTLKIQPAKLEDSAVYLCASSLASVTDTQYFGPGTRLTVL.

In its sample, this clonotype was seen a few times. V usage is TRBV6-2 or TRBV6-3 and J usage is TRBJ1-5; no clear D gene. The CDR3 runs to 16 residues. Germline values: CDR1 MNHEY, CDR2 SVGEGT. V dropped 4 bases and J dropped 5 bases, with 18 bases sitting between them. The CDR3 spells CASSSVYWGNDQPQHF. CDR3 bases: TGTGCCAGCAGTTCCGTATATTGGGGTAACGATCAGCCCCAGCATTTT.

There are many counts of this clonotype. The V and J genes are TRBV7-9 and TRBJ1-5, with a weak D call TRBD1 (6 bases). The CDR3 totals 13 residues. V was cut by 1 base and J by 6 bases, with 7 bases left in between. Germline assignment: CDR1 SEHNR and CDR2 FQNEAQ (reference sequence). The CDR3 coding sequence is TGTGCCAGCAGCTTAGAAGGGGGTCAGCCCCAGCATTTT. Translated, it gives CASSLEGGQPQHF.

The chain carries TRBV20-1 and TRBJ2-1, with TRBD1 matching over 11 bases. Unmatched junction bases numbered 10, after V lost 6 bases and J lost 6 bases. The CDR3 consists of 15 residues. Germline V gene lookup returns CDR1 DFQATT and CDR2 SNEGSKA (reference sequence). DNA for the CDR3: TGCAGTGCGAGCTCCGGGACAGGGGGTTCCAATGAGCAGTTCTTC. This translates into CSASSGTGGSNEQFF.

This clonotype was seen repeatedly, ten times or more. The V and J genes are TRBV24-1 and TRBJ2-1; D may be TRBD1 or TRBD2 (6 bases each). Germline loops: CDR1 KGHDR, CDR2 SFDVKD. The CDR3 consists of 16 residues. Trimming took off 5 bases at V and 7 bases at J, with 20 bases between the two ends. For the CDR3, the DNA is TGTGCCACCAGTGGGACTGGGGGGCCTTACAAGAATGAGCAGTTCTTC. This codes for CATSGTGGPYKNEQFF.

This clonotype was seen ten or more times. The V and J genes are TRBV11-2 and TRBJ2-7, with 9 positions matching TRBD1. Germline V gene sequence: CDR1 SGHAT, CDR2 FQNNGV. After removal of 5 bases from V and 0 bases from J, the junction contained 11 bases not matched to a gene. The CDR3 covers 17 residues. CDR3 protein: CASSASGTGFSSYEQYF. CDR3 nucleotide sequence: TGTGCCAGCAGCGCCTCCGGGACAGGGTTTAGCTCCTACGAGCAGTACTTC.

This clonotype came up a few times. The chain combines TRBV4-1 with TRBJ1-5; no definite D call. Germline V gives CDR1 MGHRA, CDR2 YSYEKL. V shed 1 base and J shed 0 bases, with 7 bases lying between them. This CDR3 is built from 15 residues. CDR3 protein: CASSQAQYSNQPQHF. The DNA for the CDR3 is TGCGCCAGCAGCCAAGCCCAGTATAGCAATCAGCCCCAGCATTTT.

This clonotype showed up just a few times. This chain connects TRBV19 to TRBJ2-3; the match to TRBD2 covers 7 bases. Looked up from germline, CDR1 is LNHDA and CDR2 is SQIVND (reference sequence). The CDR3 length is 16 residues. V was clipped by 5 bases and J by 0 bases; unmatched bases: 8. CDR3 loop: CASSLLAVTSTDTQYF. Here the CDR3 DNA reads TGTGCCAGTAGTCTCCTAGCGGTAACTAGCACAGATACGCAGTATTTT.